This is a list of T cell receptor beta chains from one sample in a study of early T cells in non-severe SARS-CoV-2 infection. Via MiXCR, TCRdb re-called the 5' RACE reads, giving one row per CDR3 protein. The sample has roughly 97,000 distinct CDR3 sequences, about 11% seen once. This sample comprised whole blood, obtained at baseline. The receptors come from an adult who was a healthcare worker with PCR-confirmed SARS-CoV-2 infection or an uninfected control (not recorded which). Both conserved end residues are part of each CDR3. The D gene is left open where the match is weak.

TRBV10-3	TRBD1	TRBJ1-5	CAIRFLRQGAEGNQPQHF
TRBV4-3	TRBD1	TRBJ1-1	CASSQGQGMNTEAFF
TRBV20-1	TRBD1	TRBJ1-2	CSAGTGIDGYTF
TRBV11-2	-	TRBJ2-3	CASSSQQDTQYF
TRBV20-1	-	TRBJ2-3	CSARDQAVTDTQYF
TRBV6-5	TRBD1	TRBJ2-7	CASSLQGSYEQYF
TRBV5-1	TRBD2	TRBJ2-1	CASSLDFTSGEVNEQFF
TRBV12-3/TRBV12-4	TRBD2	TRBJ2-7	CASSSGVRYEQYF
TRBV6-2/TRBV6-3	-	TRBJ2-1	CASSYPSGTITHDEQFF
TRBV7-3	TRBD1	TRBJ2-2	CASSLGTGAGELFF
TRBV20-1	TRBD2	TRBJ2-5	CSAPGLAGAETQYF
TRBV20-1	-	TRBJ2-6	CSATDRSSGANVLTF
TRBV5-5	-	TRBJ1-4	CASSLTGPAEKLFF
TRBV20-1	TRBD1	TRBJ2-7	CSARLTGVPPYEQYF
TRBV7-2	-	TRBJ2-3	CASSGGLEADTQYF
TRBV11-2	TRBD2	TRBJ2-3	CASSPLAGARADTQYF
TRBV3-1	-	TRBJ1-2	CASSQPDGYGYTF
TRBV27	-	TRBJ2-7	CASSLNDRTYEQYF
TRBV20-1	TRBD1	TRBJ2-3	CSADNRGRETDTQYF
TRBV6-1	-	TRBJ2-2	CASSDSFYERENTGELFF
TRBV20-1	-	TRBJ2-3	CSASGQGWGTDTQYF
TRBV20-1	-	TRBJ2-7	CSASKTVTEQYF
TRBV20-1	-	TRBJ1-1	CSASHLRGVRYWNTEAFF
TRBV5-1	TRBD1	TRBJ2-1	CASNQGQGAPYNEQFF
TRBV2	-	TRBJ2-5	CASSAGVTRSQTQYF
TRBV3-1	-	TRBJ1-1	CASSERGGTEAFF
TRBV12-3/TRBV12-4	-	TRBJ1-1	CASTMGAGAEAFF
TRBV27	TRBD1	TRBJ1-5	CASSPRTGNQPQHF
TRBV18	-	TRBJ1-5	CASSLGTGYSNQPQHF
TRBV11-2	-	TRBJ1-4	CASSLNRGRGANEKLFF
TRBV29-1	-	TRBJ2-3	CSVELVSRGTDTQYF
TRBV11-2	-	TRBJ2-1	CASSLTLGKNEQFF
TRBV7-9	-	TRBJ1-2	CASSFKSVYGYTF
TRBV5-1	-	TRBJ2-3	CASSLRGSTDTQYF
TRBV12-3/TRBV12-4	TRBD2	TRBJ2-5	CASTGLAGRETQYF
TRBV7-2	TRBD2	TRBJ2-3	CASSQPLAEPTDTQYF
TRBV2	-	TRBJ1-1	CASSEEVEAFF
TRBV7-2	TRBD2	TRBJ2-7	CASSTGLAGVASYEQYF
TRBV12-3/TRBV12-4	-	TRBJ1-6	CASRGGTDSYNSPLHF
TRBV20-1	TRBD1	TRBJ2-7	CSASRTGDYEQYF
TRBV12-3/TRBV12-4	TRBD1	TRBJ1-5	CASSDRVREVNQPQHF